The 26 T cell receptor beta chains in this list originate from one sample, sequenced in a study of blood T cell repertoires in COVID-19. The protocol was immunoSEQ multiplex PCR, while the TCRdb copy is restricted to in-frame clones and leaves out a portion. Seen here are approximately 220,000 clones, approximately 80% observed once, and the top ten hold about 4.8%. Input material: peripheral blood. These receptors all come from a woman aged 70-85 years with acute or convalescent COVID-19.

The sample holds one count of this clone. This chain joins TRBV2 and TRBJ1-2; D is possibly TRBD1 (5 bases). Trimming left V 2 bases short and J 5 bases short, with 15 bases between. The CDR3 loop spans 15 amino acids. Per germline, CDR1 SNHLY and CDR2 FYNNEI. In nucleotides, the CDR3 is TGTGCCAGCAGTGAAATGAGGGTTGGGGGGTATGGCTACACCTTC. Translated: CASSEMRVGGYGYTF. The full variable domain, its missing parts supplied by reference TRBV2 and TRBJ1-2, is EPEVTQTPSHQVTQMGQEVILRCVPISNHLYFYWYRQILGQKVEFLVSFYNNEISEKSEIFDDQFSVERPDGSNFTLKIRSTKLEDSAMYFCASSEMRVGGYGYTFGSGTRLTVV.

This clone turned up a few times. The V call is TRBV18, the J call TRBJ2-7; 8 bases line up with TRBD2. The ends lost 6 bases at V and 0 bases at J; junction bases unmatched: 16. Per germline, CDR1 KGHSH and CDR2 LQKENI. The CDR3 runs 18 residues. CDR3 region: CASSPRTRAGVHSYEQYF. The CDR3 DNA sequence: TGTGCCAGCTCGCCTAGAACTAGAGCGGGGGTCCACTCCTACGAGCAGTACTTC.

This sequence joins TRBV19 and TRBJ1-5, with unresolved D. This CDR3 has 15 amino acids. Germline assignment: CDR1 LNHDA and CDR2 SQIVND (reference sequence). Trimming took off 1 base at V and 6 bases at J, with 13 bases between the two ends. The CDR3 DNA reads TGTGCCAGTAGTATAGCGGGGAGTATTGGTCAGCCCCAGCATTTT. Its translation is CASSIAGSIGQPQHF.

This clone was detected only once. The chain links TRBV9 to TRBJ2-7, with 13 bases lining up with TRBD2. The CDR3 runs to 17 residues. Germline trimming cut 3 bases from V and 3 bases from J; bases unmatched to any gene: 9. CDR1 and CDR2 from the germline V gene are SGDLS and YYNGEE. For the CDR3, the DNA is TGTGCCAGCAGCGCGGGACTAGCGGGGTCCGAACTCTACGAGCAGTACTTC. It is translated as CASSAGLAGSELYEQYF. The full variable domain, rest sourced from reference TRBV9 and TRBJ2-7, is DSGVTQTPKHLITATGQRVTLRCSPRSGDLSVYWYQQSLDQGLQFLIQYYNGEERAKGNILERFSAQQFPDLHSELNLSSLELGDSALYFCASSAGLAGSELYEQYFGPGTRLTVT.

The V call is TRBV19, the J call TRBJ2-1; TRBD2 might be the D (6 bases). The CDR3 totals 16 residues. CDR1 is LNHDA and CDR2 is SQIVND in the germline V gene (reference sequence). Deletions cut 4 bases from V and 4 bases from J, with 17 bases between. Here the CDR3 reads CASSSAGFGGYNEQFF. CDR3 in DNA: TGTGCCAGTAGTAGTGCAGGGTTCGGGGGATACAATGAGCAGTTCTTC. The variable domain in full, with the rest retrieved from reference TRBV19 and TRBJ2-1, is DGGITQSPKYLFRKEGQNVTLSCEQNLNHDAMYWYRQDPGQGLRLIYYSQIVNDFQKGDIAEGYSVSREKKESFPLTVTSAQKNPTAFYLCASSSAGFGGYNEQFFGPGTRLTVL.

The CDR3 DNA reads TGCGCCAGCAGCTTGGCCGGCGGGGGGGCCCACGGGGAGCTGTTTTTT. Translated, it gives CASSLAGGGAHGELFF. The chain is built from TRBV5-1 and TRBJ2-2; TRBD2 agrees at 9 bases. Germline-derived CDR1 and CDR2 are SGHRS and YFSETQ. This CDR3 region has 16 residues. The junction had 7 bases not matched to a gene; V was cut back by 0 bases and J by 7 bases.

The rearrangement links TRBV24-1 to TRBJ2-5; the D gene is possibly TRBD1 (6 bases). Germline values: CDR1 KGHDR, CDR2 SFDVKD. CDR3 size: 14 residues. V was trimmed by 4 bases and J by 2 bases, leaving 10 bases between them. The CDR3 DNA reads as TGTGCCACCAGTGACAGGACAGCTCAAGAGACCCAGTACTTC. Protein product: CATSDRTAQETQYF.

V gene TRBV6-6 combines with J gene TRBJ2-7; the D gene is possibly TRBD1 (6 bases). The ends were cut back, 2 bases at V and 2 bases at J, with 10 bases in the middle. Germline V CDR1 and CDR2: MNHNY, SVGAGI (reference sequence). CDR3 length: 14 residues. The CDR3 sequence: CASSYLQGTYEQYF. CDR3 DNA: TGTGCCAGCAGTTACCTGCAGGGGACCTACGAGCAGTACTTC.

This sequence joins TRBV19 and TRBJ1-5; D not resolved. The V gene lost 4 bases and the J gene lost 4 bases, with 11 bases spanning the gap. There are 14 residues in the CDR3. Germline V CDR1 and CDR2: LNHDA, SQIVND (reference sequence). Here the CDR3 reads CASSTGFKNQPQHF. The CDR3 bases are TGTGCCAGTAGTACAGGTTTTAAGAATCAGCCCCAGCATTTT.

V is TRBV19 and J is TRBJ1-2; perhaps TRBD1 as D (6 bases). The germline CDR1 and CDR2 sequences are LNHDA and SQIVND (reference sequence). Trimming cost V 6 bases and J 8 bases, with 16 bases left between them. This CDR3 is built from 13 residues. CDR3 loop: CASSTDRFIGYTF. The CDR3 coding sequence is TGTGCCAGTAGCACCGACAGGTTCATAGGCTACACCTTC.

This clone was counted a few times. The J gene is TRBJ1-4, the V gene TRBV27; 7 bases fit TRBD1. V lost 2 bases to trimming and J lost 0 bases; unmatched junction nucleotides: 3. The germline gives CDR1 MNHEY, CDR2 SMNVEV (reference sequence). This CDR3 is 16 amino acids long. This CDR3 reads CASSLTGTATNEKLFF. The CDR3 DNA sequence: TGTGCCAGCAGTTTAACCGGGACAGCAACTAATGAAAAACTGTTTTTT. Supplemented by reference TRBV27 and TRBJ1-4, the full variable domain reads EAQVTQNPRYLITVTGKKLTVTCSQNMNHEYMSWYRQDPGLGLRQIYYSMNVEVTDKGDVPEGYKVSRKEKRNFPLILESPSPNQTSLYFCASSLTGTATNEKLFFGSGTQLSVL.

This sequence joins TRBV5-5 and TRBJ2-2; D is possibly TRBD1 (6 bases). Germline V lookup: CDR1 SGHKS, CDR2 YYEKEE (reference sequence). This CDR3 is 14 amino acids long. V was trimmed by 7 bases and J by 3 bases, leaving 13 bases between them. The CDR3 loop reads CASGVRGYTGELFF. As DNA, the CDR3 is TGTGCCAGCGGGGTCAGGGGCTACACCGGGGAGCTGTTTTTT.

This clone was observed a handful of times. This sequence joins TRBV9 and TRBJ1-6; D might be TRBD1 (5 bases). This CDR3 has 15 amino acids. Per germline, CDR1 SGDLS and CDR2 YYNGEE. Trimming stripped 3 bases from V and 3 bases from J, with 10 bases between. CDR3 amino acids: CASSAQGFYNSPLHF. In DNA, the CDR3 is TGTGCCAGCAGCGCCCAGGGTTTCTATAATTCACCCCTCCACTTT.

The rearrangement links TRBV12-3 or TRBV12-4 to TRBJ1-1; D not resolved. Trimming took off 1 base at V and 6 bases at J, with 9 bases between the two ends. CDR3 length: 13 amino acids. DNA of the CDR3: TGTGCCAGCAGTTTAGAATACAAATCTGAAGCTTTCTTT. Its protein is CASSLEYKSEAFF.

This clone came up many times. The V gene is TRBV12-3 or TRBV12-4, the J gene TRBJ2-2, with TRBD1 matching over 8 bases. The CDR3 has 13 amino acids. The V gene end was trimmed by 8 bases and the J gene end by 6 bases; junction bases not matched to a gene: 5. CDR3: CASRTGMAGELFF. The DNA for the CDR3 is TGTGCCAGCCGGACAGGGATGGCCGGGGAGCTGTTTTTT.

V gene TRBV7-2 combines with J gene TRBJ2-7, with D possibly TRBD1 on 6 matching bases. This CDR3 comprises 17 residues. Between the trimmed V and J ends, which lost 2 bases and 5 bases, there was a span of 22 bases. Germline V gives CDR1 SGHTA, CDR2 FQGNSA. The CDR3: CASSLTHLGQKPNEQYF. The CDR3 nucleotides read TGTGCCAGCAGCTTAACGCACCTCGGACAGAAGCCTAACGAGCAGTACTTC.

The chain is built from TRBV18 and TRBJ1-1, with unresolved D. CDR1 is KGHSH, CDR2 LQKENI, per germline. The CDR3 has 14 amino acids. Between the trimmed V and J ends, which lost 5 bases and 14 bases, there was a span of 24 bases. CDR3 sequence (DNA): TGTGCCAGCTCATCTCTTTCCCCTCCGGGAATGGTGTTCTTT. Translation gives CASSSLSPPGMVFF.

The V call is TRBV19, the J call TRBJ1-6; 9 bases map to TRBD1. This CDR3 contains 15 residues. Germline CDR1 LNHDA, CDR2 SQIVND (reference sequence). J was trimmed by 11 bases and V by 6 bases; bases with no gene match: 11. CDR3 DNA: TGTGCCAGTAGCCCCCTGGGACAGGGAGTTCCACCCCTCCACTTT. Translating gives CASSPLGQGVPPLHF.

The chain employs TRBV7-2 and TRBJ2-5; 14 nucleotides match TRBD2. The CDR3 has 17 amino acids. The trim removed 3 bases at V and 5 bases at J, leaving 8 bases unmatched. Germline V gives CDR1 SGHTA, CDR2 FQGNSA. The CDR3 loop is CASSLGLAGVEGETQYF. The CDR3 nucleotides are TGTGCCAGCAGCTTGGGACTAGCGGGGGTCGAGGGGGAGACCCAGTACTTC. Based on the CDR3 plus reference TRBV7-2 and TRBJ2-5, the full variable domain is GAGVSQSPSNKVTEKGKDVELRCDPISGHTALYWYRQSLGQGLEFLIYFQGNSAPDKSGLPSDRFSAERTGGSVSTLTIQRTQQEDSAVYLCASSLGLAGVEGETQYFGPGTRLLVL.

The rearrangement uses TRBV18 and TRBJ1-5; tentatively, D is TRBD1 (5 bases). The CDR3 consists of 15 residues. In germline, CDR1 is KGHSH, CDR2 LQKENI. V was clipped by 1 base and J by 4 bases, with 11 bases between them. The CDR3 spells CASSPLAGNNQPQHF. CDR3 sequence (DNA): TGTGCCAGCTCACCACTGGCAGGGAATAATCAGCCCCAGCATTTT.

V gene TRBV30 combines with J gene TRBJ1-6; the match to TRBD1 covers 7 bases. This CDR3 is 15 amino acids long. Per the germline V gene, CDR1 is GTSNPN and CDR2 is SVGIG (reference sequence). V lost 0 bases and J lost 7; bases outside the gene matches: 6. CDR3 bases: TGTGCCTGGAGTGTAGGACAGGCGGGAAATTCACCCCTCCACTTT. Protein product: CAWSVGQAGNSPLHF. Drawing the rest from reference TRBV30 and TRBJ1-6, the complete variable domain is SQTIHQWPATLVQPVGSPLSLECTVEGTSNPNLYWYRQAAGRGLQLLFYSVGIGQISSEVPQNLSASRPQDRQFILSSKKLLLSDSGFYLCAWSVGQAGNSPLHFGNGTRLTVT.

As regards this clone: Its ends do not fully match the called genes, so a read error is possible. The chain couples TRBV9 to TRBJ1-3; tentative D call: TRBD1 (5 bases). The CDR3 length is 14 residues. Per the germline V gene, CDR1 is SGDLS and CDR2 is YYNGEE. CDR3 sequence (DNA): TGTGCCAGCAGCGTAGTTCAGGGCGGAAGCACCATATATTTT. It encodes CASSVVQGGSTIYF.

This clone has only one observation. The chain is built from TRBV5-4 and TRBJ1-1; possibly TRBD1 for D (5 bases). CDR1 and CDR2 (germline): SGHNT, YYREEE (reference sequence). CDR3 length: 14 amino acids. V was shortened by 4 bases and J by 1 base, with 11 bases between the two germline ends. The CDR3 DNA reads TGTGCCAGCAGCCCCGACAGACCGAACACTGAAGCTTTCTTT. This sequence encodes CASSPDRPNTEAFF.

This clone has a handful of counts. The chain couples TRBV7-8 to TRBJ2-5; 9 nucleotides line up with TRBD2. The CDR3 loop spans 15 amino acids. The V gene end was trimmed by 5 bases and the J gene end by 3 bases; junction bases not matched to a gene: 7. From germline, CDR1 is SGHVS and CDR2 FQNEAQ. CDR3 in amino acids: CASSRQRGDEETQYF. CDR3 DNA: TGTGCCAGCAGCCGTCAGCGGGGGGACGAAGAGACCCAGTACTTC.

The rearrangement links TRBV5-1 to TRBJ1-4; D gene unclear. Trimming left V 0 bases short and J 4 bases short, with 10 bases between. The CDR3 length is 15 residues. The V gene's germline CDR1 is SGHRS and CDR2 YFSETQ. The CDR3 DNA reads TGCGCCAGCAGCTTGGACAGCCTGTTTAATGAAAAACTGTTTTTT. Translating gives CASSLDSLFNEKLFF.

This clone was seen a few times. The rearrangement joins TRBV3-1 (or the pseudogene TRBV3-2) to TRBJ1-1, with D tentatively TRBD1 (6 bases). V was clipped by 1 base and J by 10 bases, with 16 bases between them. This CDR3 is 14 amino acids long. Germline V gene lookup returns CDR1 LGHDT and CDR2 YNNKEL (reference sequence). For the CDR3, the DNA is TGTGCCAGCAGCCAAGGGTCCACAGAGGGGGTAGCTTTCTTT. Amino acids: CASSQGSTEGVAFF.